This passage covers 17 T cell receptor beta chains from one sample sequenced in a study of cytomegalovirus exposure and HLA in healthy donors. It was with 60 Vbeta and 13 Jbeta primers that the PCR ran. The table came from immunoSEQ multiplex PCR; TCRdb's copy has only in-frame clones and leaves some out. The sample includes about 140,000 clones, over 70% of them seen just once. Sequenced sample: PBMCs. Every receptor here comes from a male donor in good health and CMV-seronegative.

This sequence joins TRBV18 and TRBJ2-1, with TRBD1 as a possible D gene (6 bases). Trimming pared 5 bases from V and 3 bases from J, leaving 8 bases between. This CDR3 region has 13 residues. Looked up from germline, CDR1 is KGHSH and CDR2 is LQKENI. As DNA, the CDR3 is TGTGCCAGCTCAGCAGGGGTCTACAATGAGCAGTTCTTC. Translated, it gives CASSAGVYNEQFF.

The CDR3 nucleotides are TGCGCCAGCGGACATACCTGGGAGAACACTGAAGCTTTCTTT. Amino acids: CASGHTWENTEAFF. The chain uses TRBV5-1 and TRBJ1-1, with a weak D call TRBD1 (5 bases). The CDR3 consists of 14 residues. Germline loops: CDR1 SGHRS, CDR2 YFSETQ. Trimming cost V 7 bases and J 1 base, with 14 bases left between them.

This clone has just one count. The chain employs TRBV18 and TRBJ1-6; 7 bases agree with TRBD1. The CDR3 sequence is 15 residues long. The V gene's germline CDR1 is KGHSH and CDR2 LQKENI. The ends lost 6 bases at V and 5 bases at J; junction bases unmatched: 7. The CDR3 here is CASSRGQPDNSPLHF. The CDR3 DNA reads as TGTGCCAGCTCCCGGGGACAGCCGGATAATTCACCCCTCCACTTT.

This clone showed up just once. CDR3 in DNA: TGTGCCAGCAGCTCCTGGTCGGGCTATGGCTACACCTTC. Protein: CASSSWSGYGYTF. The chain uses TRBV11-2 and TRBJ1-2; D not resolved. Germline V CDR1 and CDR2: SGHAT, FQNNGV. V lost 4 bases and J 4 bases, leaving 10 bases between the germline ends. This CDR3 has 13 amino acids.

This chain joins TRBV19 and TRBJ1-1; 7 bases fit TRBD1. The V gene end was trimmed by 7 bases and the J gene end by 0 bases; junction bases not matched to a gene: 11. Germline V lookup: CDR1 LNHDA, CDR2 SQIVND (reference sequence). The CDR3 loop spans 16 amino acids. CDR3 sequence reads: CASTRGQNLMNTEAFF. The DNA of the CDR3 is TGTGCCAGTACCCGGGGACAGAACCTTATGAACACTGAAGCTTTCTTT.

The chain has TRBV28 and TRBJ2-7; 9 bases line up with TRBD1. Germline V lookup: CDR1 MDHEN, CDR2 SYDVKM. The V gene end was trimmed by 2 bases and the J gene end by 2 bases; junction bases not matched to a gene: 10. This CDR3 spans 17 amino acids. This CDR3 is CASSLRRGTGPPYEQYF. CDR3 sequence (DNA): TGTGCCAGCAGTTTAAGGAGGGGGACAGGGCCCCCCTACGAGCAGTACTTC.

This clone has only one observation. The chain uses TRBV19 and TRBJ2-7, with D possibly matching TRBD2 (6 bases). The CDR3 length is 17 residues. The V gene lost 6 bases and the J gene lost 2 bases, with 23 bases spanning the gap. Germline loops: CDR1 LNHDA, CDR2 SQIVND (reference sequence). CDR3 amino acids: CASRPSVGGIRTYEQYF. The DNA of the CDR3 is TGTGCCAGTAGGCCTTCAGTTGGGGGGATTAGAACCTACGAGCAGTACTTC.

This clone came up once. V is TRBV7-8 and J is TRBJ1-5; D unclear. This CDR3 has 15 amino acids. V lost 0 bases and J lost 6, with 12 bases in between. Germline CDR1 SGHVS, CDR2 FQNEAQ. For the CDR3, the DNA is TGTGCCAGCAGCTTAGCGGGCAGGCCGACTCAGCCCCAGCATTTT. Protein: CASSLAGRPTQPQHF.

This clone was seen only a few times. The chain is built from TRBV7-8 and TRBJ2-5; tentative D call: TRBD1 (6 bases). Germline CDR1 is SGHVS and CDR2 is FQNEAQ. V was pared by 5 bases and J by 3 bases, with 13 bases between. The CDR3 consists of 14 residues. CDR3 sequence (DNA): TGTGCCAGCAGCACTGCGACAGGAAAAGAGACCCAGTACTTC. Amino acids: CASSTATGKETQYF.

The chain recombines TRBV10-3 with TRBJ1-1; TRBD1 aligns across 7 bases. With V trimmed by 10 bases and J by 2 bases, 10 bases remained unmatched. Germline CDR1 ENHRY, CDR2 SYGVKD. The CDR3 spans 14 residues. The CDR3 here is CATSLGQLNTEAFF. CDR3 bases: TGTGCCACCAGCTTGGGACAGCTAAACACTGAAGCTTTCTTT.

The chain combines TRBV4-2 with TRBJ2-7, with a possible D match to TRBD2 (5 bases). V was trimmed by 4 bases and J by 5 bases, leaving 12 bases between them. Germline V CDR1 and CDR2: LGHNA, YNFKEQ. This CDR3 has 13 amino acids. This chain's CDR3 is CASSLGEHDEQYF. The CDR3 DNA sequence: TGTGCCAGCAGCCTCGGGGAACATGACGAGCAGTACTTC.

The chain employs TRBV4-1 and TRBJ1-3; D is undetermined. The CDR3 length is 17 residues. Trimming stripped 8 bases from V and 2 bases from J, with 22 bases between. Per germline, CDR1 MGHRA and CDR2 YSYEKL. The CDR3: CASGWKKAGLAGNTIYF. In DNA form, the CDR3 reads TGCGCCAGCGGGTGGAAGAAGGCAGGCTTGGCTGGAAACACCATATATTTT.

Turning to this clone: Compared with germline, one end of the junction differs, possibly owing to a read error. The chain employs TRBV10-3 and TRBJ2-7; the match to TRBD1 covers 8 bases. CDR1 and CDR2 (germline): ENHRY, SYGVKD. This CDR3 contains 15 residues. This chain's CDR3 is CASSYSAGGPYEQYF. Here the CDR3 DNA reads TGTGCCAGCAGTTACTCGGCAGGGGGCCCCTACGAGCAGTACTTC.

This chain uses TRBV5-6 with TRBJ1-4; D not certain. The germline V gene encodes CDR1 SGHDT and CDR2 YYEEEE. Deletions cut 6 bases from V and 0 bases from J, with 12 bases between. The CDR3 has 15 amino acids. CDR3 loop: CASTDSGTTNEKLFF. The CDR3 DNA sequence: TGTGCCAGCACCGACTCGGGGACAACTAATGAAAAACTGTTTTTT.

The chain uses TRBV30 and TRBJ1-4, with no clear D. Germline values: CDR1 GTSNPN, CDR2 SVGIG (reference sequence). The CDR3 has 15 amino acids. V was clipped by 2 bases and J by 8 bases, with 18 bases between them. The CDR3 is CAWSSGPSRREKLFF. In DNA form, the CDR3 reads TGTGCCTGGAGTAGTGGTCCCTCTCGCCGGGAAAAACTGTTTTTT.

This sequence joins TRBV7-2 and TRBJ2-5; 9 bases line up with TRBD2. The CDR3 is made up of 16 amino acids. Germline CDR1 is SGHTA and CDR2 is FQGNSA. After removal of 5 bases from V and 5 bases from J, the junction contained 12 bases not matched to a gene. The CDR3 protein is CASSLQAGGGGETQYF. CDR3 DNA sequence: TGTGCCAGCAGCCTACAGGCGGGAGGGGGAGGGGAGACCCAGTACTTC.

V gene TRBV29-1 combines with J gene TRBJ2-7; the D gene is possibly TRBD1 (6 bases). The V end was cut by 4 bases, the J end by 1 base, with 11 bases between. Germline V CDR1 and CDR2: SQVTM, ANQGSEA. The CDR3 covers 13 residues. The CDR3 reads CSVGGRGSYEQYF. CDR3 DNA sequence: TGCAGCGTTGGAGGAAGGGGGTCCTACGAGCAGTACTTC.